The 2 T cell receptor beta chains given below trace back to one sample, sequenced in a study of T cells in Graves' hyperthyroidism and ophthalmopathy. Amplification of TCR beta CDR3 regions used RNA as the template. A set of HTBI primers served as the primers for a first-round RT-PCR of the TCR CDR3. One entry per CDR3 protein, called by TCRdb with MiXCR from the multiplex PCR reads. The sample holds about 350,000 distinct CDR3 sequences, around 13% seen once. Material: blood. All receptors come from a woman aged 35 to 49 with Graves' ophthalmopathy.

This clonotype came up a few times. This chain joins TRBV7-8 and TRBJ1-6; D is unclear. Trimming cost V 1 base and J 8 bases, with 12 bases left between them. This CDR3 is 15 amino acids long. Per germline, CDR1 SGHVS and CDR2 FQNEAQ. The CDR3 protein is CASSLVVSGYSPLHF. CDR3 in DNA: TGTGCCAGCAGCTTAGTGGTTTCGGGGTATTCACCCCTCCACTTT.

This sequence joins TRBV6-1 and TRBJ1-3; 7 bases line up with TRBD1. V trimming: 4 bases; J trimming: 5 bases; junction bases outside the gene matches: 11. The CDR3 is 16 amino acids. Looked up from germline, CDR1 is MNHNS and CDR2 is SASEGT. The CDR3 sequence: CASSVSTGNYRNTIYF. In DNA form, the CDR3 reads TGTGCCAGCAGTGTTTCGACAGGGAACTACAGAAACACCATATATTTT.